Reported below is one T cell receptor (beta chain). What it recognizes is unknown. Clones were sequenced by immunoSEQ multiplex PCR, and TCRdb holds only the in-frame ones, with some missing. The sample includes tens of thousands of clones, about 91% of them seen just once. This entry comes from a study of OX40 agonist ivuxolimab in advanced cancers. Study at large: Dose-escalation patients had hepatocellular carcinoma, melanoma, renal cell or head and neck cancer. Of the participants, over 30% had some prior anti-PD-1, anti-PD-L1 or anti-CTLA-4 therapy, which was allowed. Partial responses were achieved by three patients, of whom one had hepatocellular carcinoma and two had cutaneous melanoma. Notes on the study in general: Expanded clones were, on average, more numerous among CD8+ T cells than CD4+.

The CDR3 spans 17 residues. V was clipped by 1 base and J by 4 bases; unmatched bases: 12. Germline assignment: CDR1 SNHLY and CDR2 FYNNEI. The specimen comprised CD4+ or CD8+ T cells sorted from blood, sampled in a trial of the OX40 agonist ivuxolimab. This chain links TRBV2 with TRBJ1-2; 7 nucleotides align to TRBD1. The clonotype was recovered from an adult with an advanced solid tumor such as melanoma, head and neck, liver or kidney cancer. The CDR3 here is CASSEERTGTRFYGYTF. The CDR3 bases are TGTGCCAGCAGTGAAGAGAGGACAGGAACTAGATTCTATGGCTACACCTTC.